This record looks at one T cell receptor beta chain sequence and its context. CDR1 and CDR2 from the germline V gene are ENHRY and SYGVKD. Deletions cut 3 bases from V and 1 base from J, with 13 bases between. The CDR3 sequence is 15 residues long. This record belongs to a study of shared T cell receptors in the human thymus. The repertoire was sequenced with immunoSEQ multiplex PCR; TCRdb's copy has only in-frame clones and lacks some. Among 500,000 to 750,000 clones listed, approximately 90% were seen once. Another study also made use of these data, one on human thymus T cells. That work contributes: Healthy Finnish infants undergoing corrective surgery for congenital heart defects were the donors. Both thymic and peripheral blood repertoires showed apparently biased V and J usage. Related research examined unrelated individuals and reported that their thymic repertoires overlapped highly.

The J gene is TRBJ2-7, the V gene TRBV10-3, with D perhaps TRBD1 (5 bases). The source material was thymocytes. This receptor was taken from a boy younger than two with a congenital heart defect. The CDR3 DNA reads as TGTGCCATCAGTGACAGGGCCCCGAGATCCTACGAGCAGTACTTC. It codes for CAISDRAPRSYEQYF.